Following are 28 T cell receptor beta chains from one sample sequenced in a study of cytomegalovirus exposure and HLA in healthy donors. PCR involved 60 Vbeta and 13 Jbeta primers. Using immunoSEQ multiplex PCR, the repertoire was profiled, and TCRdb retains in-frame clones only, with some absent. This table has around 120,000 clones, approximately 68% appearing once. The sample comprised PBMCs. These receptors originate from a man aged 25 to 40 in good health and CMV-seropositive.

The rearrangement links TRBV7-2 to TRBJ1-1; D unresolved. Germline assignment: CDR1 SGHTA and CDR2 FQGNSA. The CDR3 runs to 14 residues. Between the trimmed V and J ends, which lost 3 bases and 1 base, there was a span of 9 bases. In DNA form, the CDR3 reads TGTGCCAGCAGCTTTAGGTCGGGGAACACTGAAGCTTTCTTT. This encodes CASSFRSGNTEAFF.

This clone was seen a few times. The CDR3 spells CASSIAGGPTWDEQFF. As DNA, the CDR3 is TGTGCCAGTAGTATAGCGGGCGGGCCGACATGGGATGAGCAGTTCTTC. The rearrangement uses TRBV19 and TRBJ2-1, with D possibly being TRBD2 (5 bases). The germline V gene has CDR1 LNHDA and CDR2 SQIVND (reference sequence). V was pared by 1 base and J by 8 bases, with 18 bases between. The CDR3 runs 16 residues.

This clone was found a few times. V and J are TRBV2 and TRBJ1-5; 7 nucleotides line up with TRBD1. The junction had 4 bases not matched to a gene; V was cut back by 5 bases and J by 3 bases. Germline V gives CDR1 SNHLY, CDR2 FYNNEI. The CDR3 sequence is 14 residues long. The CDR3 DNA follows: TGTGCCAGCAGTCCGACAGGGCCCAATCAGCCCCAGCATTTT. Protein product: CASSPTGPNQPQHF.

In its sample, this clone was seen a few times. This sequence joins TRBV6-4 and TRBJ2-3; D gene ambiguous. The germline V gene encodes CDR1 MRHNA and CDR2 SNTAGT. V dropped 2 bases and J dropped 1 base, with 4 bases sitting between them. This CDR3 comprises 13 residues. The CDR3 bases are TGTGCCAGCAGTGACACTGGCACAGATACGCAGTATTTT. Its protein product is CASSDTGTDTQYF.

The chain uses TRBV11-2 and TRBJ2-1, with 13 bases identical to TRBD2. The CDR3 covers 18 residues. With V trimmed by 0 bases and J by 4 bases, 6 bases remained unmatched. From germline, CDR1 is SGHAT and CDR2 FQNNGV. Here the CDR3 reads CASSLDTGTSGKYNEQFF. In DNA form, the CDR3 reads TGTGCCAGCAGCTTAGATACCGGGACTAGCGGGAAATACAATGAGCAGTTCTTC.

The chain links TRBV7-9 to TRBJ2-5, with 9 bases lining up with TRBD1. The J call may not be correct, given that the DNA end is closer to TRBJ2-7. The CDR3 has 15 residues. The germline V gene has CDR1 SEHNR and CDR2 FQNEAQ (reference sequence). CDR3 nucleotides: TGTGCCAGCAGCGCCATGACAGGGGGATATTACGAGCAGTACTTC. Its translation is CASSAMTGGYYEQYF.

This rearrangement joins TRBV10-3 to TRBJ2-3; 13 bases are a match to TRBD2. Germline lookup yields CDR1 ENHRY and CDR2 SYGVKD. This CDR3 spans 15 amino acids. V shed 5 bases and J 4 bases; nucleotides not matched to a gene: 3. The CDR3 loop is CAISTSGRASDTQYF. For the CDR3, the DNA is TGTGCCATCAGTACTAGCGGGAGGGCCTCAGATACGCAGTATTTT.

The CDR3 protein is CASSPWGRYRELFF. In DNA, the CDR3 is TGTGCCAGCAGCCCCTGGGGGCGTTACCGGGAGCTGTTTTTT. The rearrangement uses TRBV27 and TRBJ2-2; D possibly corresponds to TRBD1 (6 bases). Germline values: CDR1 MNHEY, CDR2 SMNVEV (reference sequence). The CDR3 extends over 14 amino acids. Between the trimmed V and J ends, which lost 6 bases and 9 bases, there was a span of 17 bases.

CDR3 DNA: TGTGCCAGCAGCTTCGTTACTGATGAGCAGTTCTTC. This gives the protein CASSFVTDEQFF. The chain uses TRBV7-8 and TRBJ2-1; no reliable D call. CDR1 is SGHVS and CDR2 is FQNEAQ in the germline V gene. With 3 bases removed from V and 8 bases from J, the gap between germline ends came to 8 bases. CDR3 length: 12 amino acids.

The chain recombines TRBV5-1 with TRBJ2-7, with a tentative D call TRBD1 (6 bases). The V end was cut by 7 bases, the J end by 0 bases, with 29 bases between. The CDR3 runs 19 residues. Germline CDR1 is SGHRS and CDR2 is YFSETQ. The CDR3 is CASLHSRGHRIPISYEQYF. In DNA, the CDR3 is TGCGCCAGCCTTCATTCCCGGGGACACCGAATTCCCATCTCCTACGAGCAGTACTTC. Combining the CDR3 with reference TRBV5-1 and TRBJ2-7 gives the whole variable domain KAGVTQTPRYLIKTRGQQVTLSCSPISGHRSVSWYQQTPGQGLQFLFEYFSETQRNKGNFPGRFSGRQFSNSRSEMNVSTLELGDSALYLCASLHSRGHRIPISYEQYFGPGTRLTVT.

This clone is a singleton in its sample. The chain carries TRBV18 and TRBJ1-2, with TRBD1 as a possible D gene (5 bases). Germline V gene sequence: CDR1 KGHSH, CDR2 LQKENI. The length of the CDR3 is 13 residues. V lost 3 bases, J lost 6 bases, and 11 bases lay in between. As DNA, the CDR3 is TGTGCCAGCTCACCTGCAGGGAACGATGGCTACACCTTC. Its protein product is CASSPAGNDGYTF.

The chain carries TRBV14 and TRBJ1-1; D is possibly TRBD1 (5 bases). This CDR3 spans 18 amino acids. CDR1 SGHDN and CDR2 FVKESK come from the germline V gene. The germline V and J ends were trimmed by 1 base and 3 bases, with 21 bases remaining between them. The CDR3 DNA sequence: TGTGCCAGCAGCCAAGTCGGGTTCTGGGGCGCGGTGGACACTGAAGCTTTCTTT. Protein sequence: CASSQVGFWGAVDTEAFF.

The chain is built from TRBV4-3 and TRBJ2-7, with TRBD1 as a possible D gene (5 bases). Trimming took off 0 bases at V and 2 bases at J, with 11 bases between the two ends. Germline V gene data show CDR1 as LGHNA and CDR2 as YSLEER. The CDR3 spans 15 residues. As DNA, the CDR3 is TGCGCCAGCAGCCAAGATAGTGCAGGGCCCTACGAGCAGTACTTC. Translated, it gives CASSQDSAGPYEQYF.

The chain couples TRBV5-1 to TRBJ2-3, with 7 positions matching TRBD2. The CDR3 covers 16 residues. Germline assignment: CDR1 SGHRS and CDR2 YFSETQ. The J segment lost 6 bases and the V segment lost 4 bases, leaving 14 bases of the junction unmatched. The CDR3 nucleotides read TGCGCCAGCAGCGCCGGGGTGCAGGGAGGGATTGATACGCAGTATTTT. Protein: CASSAGVQGGIDTQYF. The variable domain in full, with the rest retrieved from reference TRBV5-1 and TRBJ2-3, is KAGVTQTPRYLIKTRGQQVTLSCSPISGHRSVSWYQQTPGQGLQFLFEYFSETQRNKGNFPGRFSGRQFSNSRSEMNVSTLELGDSALYLCASSAGVQGGIDTQYFGPGTRLTVL.

This clone was counted a few times. The rearrangement joins TRBV28 to TRBJ2-3; unclear D gene. From germline, CDR1 is MDHEN and CDR2 SYDVKM. The CDR3 spans 11 residues. Trimming cost V 5 bases and J 4 bases, with 4 bases left between them. The CDR3, as DNA: TGTGCCAGCAGTGCGCCAGATACGCAGTATTTT. Its protein product is CASSAPDTQYF.

This rearrangement joins TRBV7-6 to TRBJ1-3; either TRBD1 or TRBD2 may supply D (5 bases each). The J call may be faulty, since TRBJ2-2 better matches the DNA end. CDR3 length equals 15 residues. Germline V gives CDR1 SGHVS, CDR2 FNYEAQ. The CDR3 DNA sequence: TGTGCCAGCAGCTTAGACCCTGGGGGCACCGGGGAGCTGTTTTTT. Its translation: CASSLDPGGTGELFF.

The V call is TRBV5-1, the J call TRBJ2-3, with D uncertain. Trimming cost V 1 base and J 2 bases, with 8 bases left between them. Germline loops: CDR1 SGHRS, CDR2 YFSETQ. The CDR3 is 14 amino acids. CDR3 sequence reads: CASSLFLFTDTQYF. The CDR3 DNA reads TGCGCCAGCAGCTTGTTCCTCTTCACAGATACGCAGTATTTT.

The DNA for the CDR3 is TGTGCCAGCAGCCACAGTAGGGAGGGGGCCTACGAGCAGTACTTC. Protein: CASSHSREGAYEQYF. The J gene is TRBJ2-7, the V gene TRBV7-9; tentative D call: TRBD2 (7 bases). This CDR3 comprises 15 residues. CDR1 is SEHNR and CDR2 is FQNEAQ in the germline V gene (reference sequence). Between the trimmed V and J ends, which lost 5 bases and 2 bases, there was a span of 16 bases.

The rearrangement links TRBV2 to TRBJ2-7, with a weak D call TRBD2 (6 bases). CDR1 is SNHLY, CDR2 FYNNEI, per germline. The V gene lost 7 bases and the J gene lost 5 bases, with 15 bases spanning the gap. This CDR3 is 13 amino acids long. The DNA of the CDR3 is TGTGCCAGCAATTTGGAGGGAGTCAACGAGCAGTACTTC. It specifies CASNLEGVNEQYF.

The chain uses TRBV9 and TRBJ2-1; 14 nucleotides agree with TRBD2. The CDR3 is 15 amino acids. The J segment lost 10 bases and the V segment lost 3 bases, leaving 6 bases of the junction unmatched. From germline, CDR1 is SGDLS and CDR2 YYNGEE. CDR3 in amino acids: CASSAGTSGRGEQFF. CDR3 nucleotides: TGTGCCAGCAGCGCCGGGACTAGCGGGAGAGGGGAGCAGTTCTTC. Combining the CDR3 with reference TRBV9 and TRBJ2-1 gives the whole variable domain DSGVTQTPKHLITATGQRVTLRCSPRSGDLSVYWYQQSLDQGLQFLIQYYNGEERAKGNILERFSAQQFPDLHSELNLSSLELGDSALYFCASSAGTSGRGEQFFGPGTRLTVL.

The chain couples TRBV6-4 to TRBJ2-3; no reliable D call. Germline V lookup: CDR1 MRHNA, CDR2 SNTAGT. Trimming cost V 5 bases and J 3 bases, with 12 bases left between them. The CDR3 extends over 14 amino acids. The CDR3: CASSQSDLTDTQYF. In nucleotides, the CDR3 is TGTGCCAGCAGTCAGTCCGATTTGACAGATACGCAGTATTTT.

The chain recombines TRBV6-4 with TRBJ2-3, with 8 bases that match TRBD2. Germline CDR1 MRHNA, CDR2 SNTAGT. This CDR3 spans 15 amino acids. V was pared by 3 bases and J by 4 bases, with 6 bases of the junction left unmatched. CDR3 loop: CASSESAGEADTQYF. In DNA form, the CDR3 reads TGTGCCAGCAGTGAGTCAGCGGGAGAGGCAGATACGCAGTATTTT.

The CDR3 reads CAVRGGGQGETQYF. CDR3 nucleotide sequence: TGTGCCGTTCGAGGAGGGGGCCAGGGAGAGACCCAGTACTTC. This rearrangement joins TRBV19 to TRBJ2-5; TRBD1 might be the D (7 bases). The CDR3 spans 14 residues. Trimming left V 11 bases short and J 4 bases short, with 20 bases between. Germline CDR1 LNHDA, CDR2 SQIVND (reference sequence).

The V and J genes are TRBV7-2 and TRBJ1-2; D uncertain. CDR1 and CDR2 (germline): SGHTA, FQGNSA. The CDR3 has 11 amino acids. Trimming cost V 5 bases and J 3 bases, with 4 bases left between them. The DNA for the CDR3 is TGTGCCAGCAGCCTCTACTATGGCTACACCTTC. This codes for CASSLYYGYTF.

The rearrangement uses TRBV4-3 and TRBJ2-7; TRBD1 is a possible D gene (6 bases). The ends were cut back, 1 base at V and 5 bases at J, with 12 bases in the middle. The CDR3 extends over 14 amino acids. Germline CDR1 reads LGHNA; CDR2 reads YSLEER. This chain's CDR3 is CASSQVTGRDEQYF. The CDR3 DNA follows: TGCGCCAGCAGCCAAGTGACAGGAAGAGACGAGCAGTACTTC.

This chain connects TRBV6-1 to TRBJ2-2; 10 positions agree with TRBD2. Germline CDR1 and CDR2: MNHNS and SASEGT. CDR3 length: 15 amino acids. V lost 5 bases, J lost 5 bases, and 5 bases stayed unmatched. CDR3 amino acids: CASSWTSGLTGELFF. Here the CDR3 DNA reads TGTGCCAGCAGTTGGACTAGCGGACTAACCGGGGAGCTGTTTTTT.

This clone was observed a few times. The DNA is left out, because the CDR3 cannot be placed on it with certainty; the CDR3 is given as TCRdb lists it. The chain is built from TRBV21-1 and TRBJ1-4; the DNA was not compared with TRBD1, the D call given in the table. TRBV21-1 is classified as a pseudogene. The CDR3 length equals 18 residues, ends included. The CDR3 protein is CASSNPAVGLGTNEKLFF.

On this clone: One junction end does not reproduce the germline sequence, and a read error may be involved. For the CDR3, the DNA is TGCGCCAGCAGCTGGAGACAGGGTGGCAATGCGCAGTTCTTC. This codes for CASSWRQGGNAQFF. The chain links TRBV5-1 to TRBJ2-1; 7 bases fit TRBD1. Germline V CDR1 and CDR2: SGHRS, YFSETQ. CDR3 length: 14 residues.